This entry lists 17 T cell receptor beta chains sequenced from one sample in a study of cytomegalovirus exposure and HLA in healthy donors. PCR employed 60 Vbeta and 13 Jbeta primers. Using immunoSEQ multiplex PCR, the repertoire was profiled, and TCRdb retains in-frame clones only, with some absent. The table shows more than 150,000 clones, with 80% occurring only once. Sequenced material: PBMCs. All receptors derive from a boy between 10 and 17 years old in good health and CMV-seronegative.

This sequence joins TRBV6-1 and TRBJ2-5; TRBD2 aligns across 11 bases. Germline lookup yields CDR1 MNHNS and CDR2 SASEGT. This CDR3 has 15 amino acids. After removal of 6 bases from V and 4 bases from J, the junction contained 7 bases not matched to a gene. The CDR3 region has the DNA TGTGCCAGCAGCCCCCTTGGACTAGCGGGAGAGACCCAGTACTTC. Protein sequence: CASSPLGLAGETQYF.

This rearrangement joins TRBV2 to TRBJ1-1; D may be TRBD1 (6 bases). Trimming removed 7 bases at V and 3 bases at J, with 12 bases between. This CDR3 has 13 amino acids. Germline V gives CDR1 SNHLY, CDR2 FYNNEI. The DNA of the CDR3 is TGTGCCAGCACAGGGGAATTGTACACTGAAGCTTTCTTT. Residues: CASTGELYTEAFF.

The rearrangement uses TRBV11-2 and TRBJ1-3; no reliable D call. V dropped 1 base and J dropped 0 bases, with 7 bases sitting between them. The CDR3 has 15 residues. CDR1 SGHAT and CDR2 FQNNGV come from the germline V gene. The CDR3 nucleotides read TGTGCCAGCAGCTTAGGCGGGGACTCTGGAAACACCATATATTTT. Translated, it gives CASSLGGDSGNTIYF.

The rearrangement uses TRBV11-2 and TRBJ2-2; maybe TRBD1 (5 bases). The CDR3 is made up of 13 amino acids. From germline, CDR1 is SGHAT and CDR2 FQNNGV. The V end lost 8 bases, the J end lost 5 bases, and 12 bases lay between the germline ends. In DNA, the CDR3 is TGTGCCAGCTGCCCAGGGAATACCGGGGAGCTGTTTTTT. It specifies CASCPGNTGELFF.

The gene calls are TRBV4-1 and TRBJ2-5; D is uncertain. TRBJ2-7 explains the end of the DNA better; the J call may be wrong. Per germline, CDR1 MGHRA and CDR2 YSYEKL. The CDR3 sequence is 14 residues long. The CDR3 loop reads CASSQDSHSYEQYF. The DNA of the CDR3 is TGCGCCAGCAGCCAAGATAGCCACTCCTACGAGCAGTACTTC.

The chain couples TRBV29-1 to TRBJ1-2, with unresolved D. Trimming pared 4 bases from V and 0 bases from J, leaving 9 bases between. CDR3 length equals 13 residues. Germline V CDR1 and CDR2: SQVTM, ANQGSEA. The CDR3 DNA follows: TGCAGCGTTGCGACCGGAGCTAACTATGGCTACACCTTC. This encodes CSVATGANYGYTF.

This CDR3 is CASSYGGTNEQYF. The CDR3 DNA reads as TGTGCCAGCAGTTACGGGGGGACCAACGAGCAGTACTTC. The chain uses TRBV6-5 and TRBJ2-7; perhaps TRBD2 as D (6 bases). This CDR3 is 13 amino acids long. Germline values: CDR1 MNHEY, CDR2 SVGAGI. Trimming shortened V by 2 bases and J by 5 bases, and 10 bases separated the two germline ends.

This clone came up a few times. The chain joins TRBV4-2 to TRBJ1-4, with TRBD1 identical over 9 bases. The germline V gene has CDR1 LGHNA and CDR2 YNFKEQ. V shed 1 base, J shed 8 bases, and the junction held 8 bases outside the gene matches. The CDR3 contains 16 residues. The CDR3 sequence is CASSQVTGTGSEKLFF. The CDR3 nucleotides are TGTGCCAGCAGCCAAGTGACCGGGACAGGGAGCGAAAAACTGTTTTTT.

The V gene is TRBV30, the J gene TRBJ1-5, with 8 bases matching TRBD1. Germline trimming cut 3 bases from V and 5 bases from J; bases unmatched to any gene: 9. This CDR3 has 15 amino acids. Germline CDR1 is GTSNPN and CDR2 is SVGIG (reference sequence). CDR3 amino acids: CAWRPWDRIDQPQHF. CDR3 in DNA: TGTGCCTGGAGACCTTGGGACAGGATTGATCAGCCCCAGCATTTT.

V is TRBV11-2 and J is TRBJ1-2; D remains unclear. Germline lookup yields CDR1 SGHAT and CDR2 FQNNGV. The V gene lost 0 bases and the J gene lost 7 bases, with 6 bases spanning the gap. The CDR3 runs to 12 residues. The CDR3 DNA reads TGTGCCAGCAGCTTAGACCGGGGTGGCTACACCTTC. This encodes CASSLDRGGYTF.

The chain uses TRBV19 and TRBJ2-2, with D hard to call. The germline V gene has CDR1 LNHDA and CDR2 SQIVND (reference sequence). The CDR3 is made up of 14 amino acids. V was clipped by 5 bases and J by 3 bases, with 10 bases between them. The chain's CDR3 is CASSASRDTGELFF. Here the CDR3 DNA reads TGTGCCAGTAGTGCGTCCCGGGACACCGGGGAGCTGTTTTTT.

The table lists this clone with a few counts. The genes are TRBV9 and TRBJ1-6, with 9 bases fitting TRBD1. J lost 5 bases, V lost 4 bases, and 16 bases had no gene match. CDR1 and CDR2 from the germline V gene are SGDLS and YYNGEE. The CDR3 spans 19 residues. The CDR3 loop reads CASSSALTTGTGNNSPLHF. CDR3 coding DNA: TGTGCCAGCAGCTCCGCCTTAACAACCGGGACAGGGAATAATTCACCCCTCCACTTT.

The chain recombines TRBV5-4 with TRBJ2-3; 7 bases are shared with TRBD1. The CDR3 length is 17 residues. CDR1 is SGHNT and CDR2 is YYREEE in the germline V gene (reference sequence). The V segment lost 8 bases and the J segment 1 base; nucleotides outside the gene matches: 16. The DNA for the CDR3 is TGTGCCAGTCTAAGACAGGGTAGTCGACAGGGCACAGATACGCAGTATTTT. Translated: CASLRQGSRQGTDTQYF.

The gene calls are TRBV19 and TRBJ1-2, with D perhaps TRBD1 (5 bases). Looked up from germline, CDR1 is LNHDA and CDR2 is SQIVND (reference sequence). The CDR3 is 13 residues long. With 5 bases removed from V and 6 bases from J, the gap between germline ends came to 13 bases. CDR3 protein: CASSPATVNGYTF. CDR3 DNA sequence: TGTGCCAGTAGTCCAGCGACAGTCAATGGCTACACCTTC. The full variable domain, its missing parts supplied by reference TRBV19 and TRBJ1-2, is DGGITQSPKYLFRKEGQNVTLSCEQNLNHDAMYWYRQDPGQGLRLIYYSQIVNDFQKGDIAEGYSVSREKKESFPLTVTSAQKNPTAFYLCASSPATVNGYTFGSGTRLTVV.

This chain uses TRBV23-1 with TRBJ1-1; D remains unclear. TRBV23-1 is an ORF, with its function uncertain. The length of the CDR3 is 15 residues. V shed 0 bases and J shed 1 base, with 9 bases lying between them. CDR3 region: CASSQSRDRNTEAFF. CDR3 bases: TGCGCCAGCAGTCAATCGCGCGATAGGAACACTGAAGCTTTCTTT.

V is TRBV19 and J is TRBJ2-7; 8 bases align to TRBD1. J gave up 2 bases and V 10 bases, and 4 bases lay outside the gene matches. Germline CDR1 and CDR2: LNHDA and SQIVND (reference sequence). The CDR3 is made up of 12 amino acids. CDR3 nucleotide sequence: TGTGCCACCGAGGACAGGGCCTACGAGCAGTACTTC. Protein sequence: CATEDRAYEQYF.

This chain joins TRBV18 and TRBJ2-7, with 11 bases lining up with TRBD2. V lost 6 bases, J lost 3 bases, and 7 bases stayed unmatched. This CDR3 comprises 15 residues. The germline V gene has CDR1 KGHSH and CDR2 LQKENI. The CDR3 bases are TGTGCCAGCTCCCCGACTAGCGGGGCCTACTACGAGCAGTACTTC. This encodes CASSPTSGAYYEQYF. Full variable domain (outside the CDR3, taken from reference TRBV18 and TRBJ2-7): NAGVMQNPRHLVRRRGQEARLRCSPMKGHSHVYWYRQLPEEGLKFMVYLQKENIIDESGMPKERFSAEFPKEGPSILRIQQVVRGDSAAYFCASSPTSGAYYEQYFGPGTRLTVT.